The rows below give T cell receptor beta chains drawn from one sample of a study of cytomegalovirus exposure and HLA in healthy donors. Measured with immunoSEQ multiplex PCR; TCRdb has only the in-frame clones, and not every one. The data show 150,000 or so clones, about 65% seen once. The sequenced sample was PBMCs. The receptors come from a girl aged 5-17 years in good health and CMV-seronegative. Both conserved end residues are part of each CDR3. The order of the fields is D gene, clone size, V gene, J gene, CDR3 DNA, CDR3 protein. A D gene is named only where the DNA matches it firmly. Not every row has a clone size; where given, it reads once, few, many or a size class.

NA	NA	TRBV30	TRBJ1-4	TGTGCCTGGAGTGCTCGGGGGGTTAATGAAAAACTGTTTTTT	CAWSARGVNEKLFF
TRBD1	few	TRBV30	TRBJ1-5	TGTGCCTGGAGGGACAGGGGGGCTCAGCCCCAGCATTTT	CAWRDRGAQPQHF
NA	NA	TRBV6-1	TRBJ1-1	TGTGCCAGCAGTGACGCGATCAACACTGAAGCTTTCTTT	CASSDAINTEAFF
TRBD2	NA	TRBV5-5	TRBJ2-1	TGTGCCAGCACCATAAACGGGGGGTGGAATGAGCAGTTCTTC	CASTINGGWNEQFF
NA	NA	TRBV6-5	TRBJ2-7	TGTGCCAGCAGTTACTCGACAGGTCTGGCCTACGAGCAGTACTTC	CASSYSTGLAYEQYF
NA	few	TRBV9	TRBJ2-5	TGTGCCAGCAGCCCCCGGGTCGATACACGTCGAGGGGAGACCCAGTACTTC	CASSPRVDTRRGETQYF
NA	few	TRBV2	TRBJ2-7	TGTGCCAGCAGTGAAAACAGGGCGGGCGAGCAGTACTTC	CASSENRAGEQYF
TRBD1	NA	TRBV2	TRBJ2-2	TGTGCCAGCAGGGGGACAGGGGGCAACGGGGAGCTGTTTTTT	CASRGTGGNGELFF
NA	once	TRBV19	TRBJ1-5	TGTGCCAGTAGGCAGGGCAGGGGAAGCAATCAGCCCCAGCATTTT	CASRQGRGSNQPQHF
NA	NA	TRBV7-9	TRBJ1-2	TGTGCCACCCCAGGCGAGATATTC	CATPGEIF
NA	NA	TRBV4-1	TRBJ1-1	TGCGCCAGCAGCCAAGAAGGAGGGGATTGGACTGAAGCTTTCTTT	CASSQEGGDWTEAFF
NA	NA	TRBV27	TRBJ2-6	TGTGCCAGCAGTTTATGGGAGAGCTCTGGGGCCAACGTCCTGACTTTC	CASSLWESSGANVLTF
TRBD1	NA	TRBV2	TRBJ1-2	TGTGCCAGCAAGAACAGGGGGCAGGACTATGGCTACACCTTC	CASKNRGQDYGYTF
NA	NA	TRBV9	TRBJ2-7	TGTGCCAGCAGCCTAGATGGAGCCTACGAGCAGTACTTC	CASSLDGAYEQYF
TRBD2	NA	TRBV7-3	TRBJ2-1	TGTGCCAGCAGCTTAAATCCGGGGGGGAACAATGAGCAGTTCTTC	CASSLNPGGNNEQFF
NA	NA	TRBV6-1	TRBJ2-2	TGTGCCAGCAGTGAATTAGGCGGTCTCACCGGGGAGCTGTTTTTT	CASSELGGLTGELFF
TRBD1	NA	TRBV18	TRBJ1-5	TGTGCCAGCTCACCGGGCACAGGGGGTCAGCCCCAGCATTTT	CASSPGTGGQPQHF
TRBD1	NA	TRBV25-1	TRBJ1-2	TGTGCCAGCAGTCTGGGACAGGATAACTATGGCTACACCTTC	CASSLGQDNYGYTF
NA	few	TRBV9	TRBJ1-1	TGTGCCAGCAGTCTCGTCGGGAACACTGAAGCTTTCTTT	CASSLVGNTEAFF
NA	NA	TRBV2	TRBJ1-2	TGTGCCAGCAGGAGCGCGGTTTCCTATGGCTACACCTTC	CASRSAVSYGYTF
TRBD1	NA	TRBV5-1	TRBJ2-2	TGCGCCAGCAGCCTGACAGGGAGAGACGGGGAGCTGTTTTTT	CASSLTGRDGELFF
TRBD1	few	TRBV9	TRBJ1-2	TGTGCCAGCAATCCGGGGGGGACAGTTCTTGGCTACACCTTC	CASNPGGTVLGYTF
TRBD1	few	TRBV18	TRBJ1-2	TGTGCCAGCTCAACAACACAGGGGACTTCTAACTATGGCTACACCTTC	CASSTTQGTSNYGYTF
NA	NA	TRBV5-8	TRBJ2-5	TGTGCCAGCAGCTTGGGTCGGGGACAAGGAGAGACCCAGTACTTC	CASSLGRGQGETQYF
TRBD1	once	TRBV14	TRBJ1-2	TGTGCCAGCAGCCTGGGACAGGGGACGGGCTACACCTTC	CASSLGQGTGYTF
NA	few	TRBV4-2	TRBJ1-2	TGTGCCAGCAGCCAAATCGGAGGGAATGGCTACACCTTC	CASSQIGGNGYTF
NA	once	TRBV23-1	TRBJ1-2	TGCGCCAGCAGTCAATCCCTCAAATTTCAGGGGAAAGCCTTGGGTGGCTACACCTTC	CASSQSLKFQGKALGGYTF
TRBD1	NA	TRBV5-1	TRBJ1-2	TGCGCCAGCAGCCCCCGGGACAGGGATTTGTCCTTCCATGGCTACACCTTC	CASSPRDRDLSFHGYTF
NA	NA	TRBV27	TRBJ1-1	TGTGCCAGCAGTTTATACCAGGGGCTAAACACTGAAGCTTTCTTT	CASSLYQGLNTEAFF
NA	NA	TRBV11-2	TRBJ1-4	TGTGCCAGCAGCGAGAGGGGGGGTATTAGTGAAAAACTGTTTTTT	CASSERGGISEKLFF
TRBD2	NA	TRBV4-1	TRBJ2-1	TGCGCCAGCAGCCAGTGGGGGGGGACGGAGAACAATGAGCAGTTCTTC	CASSQWGGTENNEQFF
NA	few	TRBV6-1	TRBJ1-3	TGTGCCAGCAGACAAACATCCGGAAACACCATATATTTT	CASRQTSGNTIYF
TRBD1	few	TRBV7-8	TRBJ2-1	TGTGCCAGCAGCATCGACAGGGGCGGAGATGAGCAGTTCTTC	CASSIDRGGDEQFF
NA	NA	TRBV12-5	TRBJ1-1	TGTGCTAGTGGGTCCACCGGGCGGGGGCTTCAGAACACTGAAGCTTTCTTT	CASGSTGRGLQNTEAFF
TRBD1	NA	TRBV7-8	TRBJ1-1	TGTGCCAGCAGCCCCCGGGACAGGGAACTGAACACTGAAGCTTTCTTT	CASSPRDRELNTEAFF
NA	once	TRBV7-2	TRBJ2-3	TGTGCCAGCAGCCCTTCCCCGATAGCGGCAGATACGCAGTATTTT	CASSPSPIAADTQYF
TRBD1	NA	TRBV27	TRBJ2-7	TGTGCCAGCAGTTTAGCGGGGACAGGGGACTACGAGCAGTACTTC	CASSLAGTGDYEQYF
TRBD1	NA	TRBV9	TRBJ1-1	TGTGCCAGCAGCGTAGGAGGGGGCGCAGATGTAGCTGAAGCTTTCTTT	CASSVGGGADVAEAFF
NA	few	TRBV4-1	TRBJ1-5	TGCGCCAGCAGCCAAGTGAGGGGAGGAAGCAATCAGCCCCAGCATTTT	CASSQVRGGSNQPQHF
NA	NA	TRBV7-8	TRBJ2-3	TGTGCCAGCCGGGGGGATACGCAGTATTTT	CASRGDTQYF